The T cell receptor beta chain described here comes from a study of CD8 T cells in Susac syndrome. Whole-study findings and limits: Expansion of Susac CD8+ clones peaked in TEMRA cells and in active patients. The study's TCR sequencing and HLA analysis drew on a certain number of individuals. That number was acknowledged as relatively small.

Random hexamers were used to reverse transcribe an amount of roughly 0.45 to 1 ug RNA. TCRdb recomputed calls from the immunoSEQ multiplex PCR reads with MiXCR, one row per CDR3 protein. The repertoire holds some 130,000 distinct CDR3 sequences, over 90% seen once, with roughly 0.2% in the top ten. On this clonotype: What it binds is not known.

V was clipped by 3 bases and J by 5 bases, with 10 bases between them. The CDR3 consists of 13 residues. The germline V gene encodes CDR1 LNHDA and CDR2 SQIVND (reference sequence). The sample comprised CD8+ T cells from PBMCs. The rearrangement joins TRBV19 to TRBJ1-2; D gene uncertain. The sequence was collected from a human donor with Susac syndrome. CDR3 nucleotides: TGTGCCAGTAGTATGGGTCGGAATTATGGCTACACCTTC. Its protein is CASSMGRNYGYTF.